These T cell receptor beta chains were read from a single sample in a study of blood T cell repertoires in COVID-19. Profiled with immunoSEQ multiplex PCR; TCRdb holds only in-frame clones, not every one. This table has under 200,000 clones, 70% to 85% appearing once. Sequenced input: PBMCs or T cells enriched from blood (not recorded which). The receptors shown here come from a woman aged 60-75 years with acute COVID-19. Each CDR3 is given with its conserved first and last residue. The D gene is left open where the match is weak. Only some rows state a clone size, as once, few, many or a class for expanded clones.

d_call	j_call	clone_size	v_call	cdr3_nt	cdr3_aa
TRBD1	TRBJ1-4	once	TRBV28	TGTGCCAGCAGTTTACAGGGGGCGGGTGAAAAACTGTTTTTT	CASSLQGAGEKLFF
-	TRBJ1-2	-	TRBV4-2	TGTGCCAGCAGCCCGCATCACAGGAGCAGCCCTATTGGCTACACCTTC	CASSPHHRSSPIGYTF
TRBD1	TRBJ2-1	-	TRBV6-1	TGTGCCAGCAGTGACGGGACAGGGTTGACCTACAATGAGCAGTTCTTC	CASSDGTGLTYNEQFF
-	TRBJ1-1	-	TRBV29-1	TGCAGCGTGCGGGGATTTGAGAATGAAGCTTTCTTT	CSVRGFENEAFF
TRBD1	TRBJ1-5	-	TRBV7-2	TGTGCCAGCAGCTTAGGAGAGGGGGCAATTAATCAGCCCCAGCATTTT	CASSLGEGAINQPQHF
TRBD1	TRBJ1-6	-	TRBV20-1	TGCAGTGCTAGTCCCAGGCCAGGGGGTTCTAATTCACCCCTCCACTTT	CSASPRPGGSNSPLHF
TRBD2	TRBJ2-3	once	TRBV15	TGTGCCACCAGCGGACGACTAGCAATGGGTACGCAGTATTTT	CATSGRLAMGTQYF
-	TRBJ2-3	once	TRBV7-9	TGTGCCAGCAGCCGGGGGACCGCAAAGGGTGGGACAGATACGCAGTATTTT	CASSRGTAKGGTDTQYF
TRBD1	TRBJ1-4	few	TRBV24-1	TGTGCCACCAGCATCCGGGACAGTAATGAAAAACTGTTTTTT	CATSIRDSNEKLFF
TRBD1	TRBJ1-6	-	TRBV19	TGTGCCAGCAGGGCACAGGGGGGGAATTATAATTCACCCCTCCACTTT	CASRAQGGNYNSPLHF
-	TRBJ2-1	-	TRBV11-2	TGTGCCAGCAGCTTAGTAGGAGAAGCAAGCGAGCAGTTCTTC	CASSLVGEASEQFF
TRBD1	TRBJ1-6	-	TRBV2	TGTGCCAGCAGTGATGTTGGCCTCGGACAGGGGGACGTATCACCCCTCCACTTT	CASSDVGLGQGDVSPLHF
TRBD1	TRBJ1-3	-	TRBV5-1	TGCGCCAGCAGCCCCCCTCAGACAGGGGATGGAAACACCATATATTTT	CASSPPQTGDGNTIYF
-	TRBJ1-3	once	TRBV5-1	TGCGCCAGCAGCCAAGGGTCGGGGGGAAACACCATATATTTT	CASSQGSGGNTIYF
TRBD1	TRBJ1-5	-	TRBV24-1	TGTGCCACCAGTGATCCGGGACAGGGAGGCAATCAGCCCCAGCATTTT	CATSDPGQGGNQPQHF
-	TRBJ1-4	few	TRBV19	TGTGCCAGTAGCCGCCAATGGAGAGATGAAAAACTGTTTTTT	CASSRQWRDEKLFF
-	TRBJ2-1	-	TRBV7-9	TGTGCCAGCAGCCATACCGCTCTAGGGGGTCGTGGTGAGCAGTTCTTC	CASSHTALGGRGEQFF
-	TRBJ1-4	-	TRBV30	TGTGCCTGGGCTACAGGGAAGAGACTGTTTTTT	CAWATGKRLFF
TRBD1	TRBJ1-6	once	TRBV27	TGTGCCAGCAGTTCTGGGACAGGGGGGAGTAATTCACCCCTCCACTTT	CASSSGTGGSNSPLHF
-	TRBJ1-1	-	TRBV4-1	TGCGCCAGCAGCCAGTTGGGCATGACCCCTGAAGCTTTCTTT	CASSQLGMTPEAFF
-	TRBJ1-6	-	TRBV18	TGTGCCAGCTCACCACCACAGGATAATTCACCCCTCCACTTT	CASSPPQDNSPLHF
-	TRBJ2-1	-	TRBV11-2	TGTGCCAGCAGCTTAGAGGTCCGGGATGAGCAGTTCTTC	CASSLEVRDEQFF
-	TRBJ1-6	few	TRBV6-5	TGTGCCAGCAGTAAACAGAGCTCCTATAATTCACCCCTCCACTTT	CASSKQSSYNSPLHF
-	TRBJ1-2	-	TRBV3-1/TRBV3-2	TGTGCCAGCAGCCTAATAAACAGGGCTGGAGGCTACACCTTC	CASSLINRAGGYTF
-	TRBJ2-2	-	TRBV6-5	TGTGCCAGCAGTTACTCTAGGGGAACCGGGGAGCTGTTTTTT	CASSYSRGTGELFF
TRBD1	TRBJ1-1	-	TRBV30	TGTGCCTGGAGTGAACAGGGGGTCGGCACTGAAGCTTTCTTT	CAWSEQGVGTEAFF
TRBD1	TRBJ2-3	-	TRBV2	TGTGCCAGCAGGGAAACACGGGACAGATATACGCAGTATTTT	CASRETRDRYTQYF
TRBD1	TRBJ1-3	-	TRBV4-3	TGCGCCAGCAGCCAAGATCAGGGGGCTGGAAACACCATATATTTT	CASSQDQGAGNTIYF
TRBD1	TRBJ2-5	few	TRBV18	TGTGCCAGCTCACGGGACAGGCAAGAGACCCAGTACTTC	CASSRDRQETQYF
-	TRBJ2-1	-	TRBV7-2	TGTGCCAGCAGCCTTGATTCCGGGAACAATGAGCAGTTCTTC	CASSLDSGNNEQFF
TRBD1	TRBJ1-1	once	TRBV19	TGTGCCAGTAGTATGGGACAGACGAACACTGAAGCTTTCTTT	CASSMGQTNTEAFF
TRBD2	TRBJ2-7	-	TRBV9	TGTGCCAGCAGCGTAGCTCGAACTAGCGGGAGCTACGAGCAGTACTTC	CASSVARTSGSYEQYF
TRBD2	TRBJ2-7	-	TRBV7-2	TGTGCCAGCAGCTTAGATCCGGGAGGGTCCTACGAGCAGTACTTC	CASSLDPGGSYEQYF
-	TRBJ1-6	-	TRBV3-1/TRBV3-2	TGTGCCAGCAGCCTTCGTACAGGGAATTCACCCCTCCACTTT	CASSLRTGNSPLHF
TRBD1	TRBJ2-3	-	TRBV3-1/TRBV3-2	TGTGCCAGCAGCCAAAGGGACAGGAGCCACTCAGATACGCAGTATTTT	CASSQRDRSHSDTQYF
TRBD1	TRBJ2-7	-	TRBV10-3	TGTGCCATCAGTGACACCGGGACAGGGAGATACGAGCAGTACTTC	CAISDTGTGRYEQYF
TRBD2	TRBJ2-1	-	TRBV7-8	TGTGCCAGCAGCTTAGTAAGGCTAGCGGGAGGGAATGAGCAGTTCTTC	CASSLVRLAGGNEQFF
-	TRBJ2-3	-	TRBV10-2	TGCGCCAGCAGTAGCCAGGGATCAGATACGCAGTATTTT	CASSSQGSDTQYF
-	TRBJ1-2	-	TRBV7-8	TGTGCCAGCAGCTCCAGGGAAGCTAACTATGGCTACACCTTC	CASSSREANYGYTF
-	TRBJ2-1	many	TRBV5-1	TGCGCCAGCAGCTTCACGGGAGAGTGGCACTCCTACAATGAGCAGTTCTTC	CASSFTGEWHSYNEQFF
-	TRBJ2-6	-	TRBV18	TGTGCCAGCTCACTACTCAACTCTGGGGCCAACGTCCTGACTTTC	CASSLLNSGANVLTF
-	TRBJ2-2	once	TRBV27	TGTGCCAGCAGCCCAGGTCTCAGGGTTTACGCCGGGGAGCTGTTTTTT	CASSPGLRVYAGELFF
TRBD1	TRBJ2-7	-	TRBV7-2	TGTGCCAGCAGCTACCCCCCCGGGACAGGGGGCGACGAGCAGTACTTC	CASSYPPGTGGDEQYF
TRBD1	TRBJ1-1	-	TRBV30	TGTGCCTGGAGTGGACAGGGAGTTTCCGAAGCTTTCTTT	CAWSGQGVSEAFF
TRBD1	TRBJ2-3	once	TRBV5-8	TGTGCCAGCAGCCTAGAACAGGGGATAATACATGGAGATACGCAGTATTTT	CASSLEQGIIHGDTQYF
-	TRBJ2-3	-	TRBV5-8	TGTGCCAGCAGCTCCCAGGTTGGCGGGCCTAGCACAGATACGCAGTATTTT	CASSSQVGGPSTDTQYF
TRBD1	TRBJ2-7	-	TRBV11-3	TGTGCCAGCAGCCACTCAGGACAGGGGGCAAGGGAGCAGTACTTC	CASSHSGQGAREQYF
-	TRBJ2-1	once	TRBV6-2/TRBV6-3	TGTGCCAGCAGTTACGGGGCGGGGTCCGGGGATGAGCAGTTCTTC	CASSYGAGSGDEQFF
TRBD1	TRBJ2-7	once	TRBV4-1	TGCGCCAGCAGCCGGGACAGCTACTACGAGCAGTACTTC	CASSRDSYYEQYF
TRBD2	TRBJ2-1	-	TRBV7-2	TGTGCCAGCAGCTTGCGAGAGCGGGGGTTGCTCAATGAGCAGTTCTTC	CASSLRERGLLNEQFF
TRBD2	TRBJ2-1	-	TRBV5-4	TGTGCCAGCAGCTTAGCGGGAGGGAATGAGCAGTTCTTC	CASSLAGGNEQFF